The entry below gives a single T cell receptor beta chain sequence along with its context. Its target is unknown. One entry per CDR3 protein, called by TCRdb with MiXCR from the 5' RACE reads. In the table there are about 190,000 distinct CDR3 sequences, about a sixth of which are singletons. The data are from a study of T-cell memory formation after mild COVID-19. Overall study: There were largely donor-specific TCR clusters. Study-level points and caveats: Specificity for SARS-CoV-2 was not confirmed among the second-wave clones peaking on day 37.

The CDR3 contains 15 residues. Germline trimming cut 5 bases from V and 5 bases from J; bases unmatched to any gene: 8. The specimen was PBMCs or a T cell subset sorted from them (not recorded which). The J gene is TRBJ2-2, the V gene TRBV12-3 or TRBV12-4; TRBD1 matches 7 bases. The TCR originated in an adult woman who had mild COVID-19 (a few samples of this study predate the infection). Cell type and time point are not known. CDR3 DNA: TGTGCCAGCAGTGAGGGGACAGTACCAACCGGGGAGCTGTTTTTT. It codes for CASSEGTVPTGELFF.